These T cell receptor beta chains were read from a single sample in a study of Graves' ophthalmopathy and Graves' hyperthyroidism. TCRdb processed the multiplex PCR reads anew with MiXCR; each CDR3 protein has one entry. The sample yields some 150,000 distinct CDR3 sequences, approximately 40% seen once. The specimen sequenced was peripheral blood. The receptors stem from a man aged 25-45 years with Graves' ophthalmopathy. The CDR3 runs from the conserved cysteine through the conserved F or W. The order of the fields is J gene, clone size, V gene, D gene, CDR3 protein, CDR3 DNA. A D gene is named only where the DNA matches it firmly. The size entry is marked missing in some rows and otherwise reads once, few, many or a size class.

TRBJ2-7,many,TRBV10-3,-,CAISPKRDEQYF,TGTGCCATCAGCCCCAAGAGAGACGAGCAGTACTTC
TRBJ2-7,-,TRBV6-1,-,CASSPNGVTGYEQYF,TGTGCCAGCTCACCAAATGGGGTTACAGGCTACGAGCAGTACTTC
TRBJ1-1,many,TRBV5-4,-,CASSLGQGRLRRTEAFF,TGTGCCAGCAGCTTGGGGCAGGGGAGACTCCGCCGGACTGAAGCTTTCTTT
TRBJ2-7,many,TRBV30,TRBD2,CAWTWTSGYEQYF,TGTGCCTGGACCTGGACTAGCGGTTACGAGCAGTACTTC
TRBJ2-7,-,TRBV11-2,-,CASSLWDSTEQYF,TGTGCCAGCAGCTTATGGGATAGTACCGAGCAGTACTTC
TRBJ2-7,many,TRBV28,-,CATLPASSYEQYF,TGTGCCACCCTGCCGGCCTCCTCCTACGAGCAGTACTTC
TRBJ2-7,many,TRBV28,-,CASRTGLGYEQYF,TGTGCCAGCAGAACGGGTTTGGGCTACGAGCAGTACTTC
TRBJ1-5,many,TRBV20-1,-,CSAPTGSGNQPQHF,TGCAGTGCCCCTACAGGGAGTGGGAATCAGCCCCAGCATTTT
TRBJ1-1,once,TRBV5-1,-,CASSLELRDLEAFF,TGCGCCAGCAGCTTGGAACTTCGGGACTTAGAAGCTTTCTTT
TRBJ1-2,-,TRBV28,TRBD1,CASRRTGINYGYTF,TGTGCCAGCAGACGGACAGGAATTAACTATGGCTACACCTTC
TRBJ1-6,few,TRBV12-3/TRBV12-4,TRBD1,CASSLGQGGYNSPLHF,TGTGCCAGCAGTTTAGGACAGGGAGGCTATAATTCACCCCTCCACTTT
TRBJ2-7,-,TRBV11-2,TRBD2,CASSSLGLAGGLEQYF,TGTGCCAGCAGCTCCCTCGGACTAGCGGGAGGTCTTGAGCAGTACTTC
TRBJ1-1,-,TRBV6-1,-,CAGGLTMNTEAFF,TGTGCCGGCGGGTTGACCATGAACACTGAAGCTTTCTTT
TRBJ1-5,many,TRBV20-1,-,CSIGQPYQPQHF,TGCAGTATAGGACAGCCATATCAGCCCCAGCATTTT
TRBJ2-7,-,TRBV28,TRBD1,CASRGQGEYEQYF,TGTGCCAGCAGAGGGCAGGGGGAGTACGAGCAGTACTTC
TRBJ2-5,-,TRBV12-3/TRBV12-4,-,CASSFLDRTETQYF,TGTGCCAGCAGTTTCTTGGACAGAACGGAGACCCAGTACTTC
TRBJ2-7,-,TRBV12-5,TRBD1,CASGLAGQGEQYF,TGTGCTAGTGGTTTGGCGGGACAGGGCGAGCAGTACTTC
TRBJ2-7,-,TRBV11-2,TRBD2,CASSNPELAKHEQYF,TGTGCCAGCAGTAATCCAGAACTAGCGAAGCACGAGCAGTACTTC
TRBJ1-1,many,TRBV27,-,CASSTLQVHTEAFF,TGTGCCAGCAGTACCCTACAGGTCCACACTGAAGCTTTCTTT
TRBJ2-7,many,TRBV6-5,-,CASRNQRKQYF,TGTGCCAGCAGAAATCAGAGAAAGCAGTACTTC
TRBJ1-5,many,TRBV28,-,CASSLTHQPQHF,TGTGCCAGCAGTCTGACCCATCAGCCCCAGCATTTT
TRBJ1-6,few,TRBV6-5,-,CASSRDLFAVSPLHF,TGTGCCAGCAGTCGGGACCTATTCGCTGTTTCACCCCTCCACTTT
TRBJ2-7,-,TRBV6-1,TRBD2,CASNARGTRTYEQYF,TGTGCCAGCAACGCCCGGGGGACTAGAACCTACGAGCAGTACTTC
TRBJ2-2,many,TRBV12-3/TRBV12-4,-,CAGSGVTGELFF,TGTGCCGGATCAGGGGTCACCGGGGAGCTGTTTTTT
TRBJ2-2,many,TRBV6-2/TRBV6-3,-,CASLLVSTPGTGELFF,TGTGCCAGCCTCTTGGTGTCCACCCCAGGTACCGGGGAGCTGTTTTTT
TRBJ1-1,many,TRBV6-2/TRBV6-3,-,CASNDPGLSNTEAFF,TGTGCCAGCAATGATCCAGGACTCTCTAACACTGAAGCTTTCTTT
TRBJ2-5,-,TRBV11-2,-,CASSSTSSHGAQYF,TGTGCCAGCAGCTCAACTAGCTCACACGGGGCCCAGTACTTC
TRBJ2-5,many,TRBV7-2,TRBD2,CASSLGGVQETQYF,TGTGCCAGCAGCTTGGGGGGGGTCCAAGAGACCCAGTACTTC
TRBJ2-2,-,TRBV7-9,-,CGAVGAGELFF,TGTGGGGCCGTAGGGGCCGGGGAGCTGTTTTTT
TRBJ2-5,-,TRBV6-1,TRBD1,CASSQTGGAVQETQYF,TGTGCCAGCAGTCAAACAGGGGGCGCGGTCCAAGAGACCCAGTACTTC
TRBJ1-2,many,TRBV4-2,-,CASSQDPTVRGYTF,TGTGCCAGCAGCCAAGATCCGACAGTTCGGGGCTACACCTTC